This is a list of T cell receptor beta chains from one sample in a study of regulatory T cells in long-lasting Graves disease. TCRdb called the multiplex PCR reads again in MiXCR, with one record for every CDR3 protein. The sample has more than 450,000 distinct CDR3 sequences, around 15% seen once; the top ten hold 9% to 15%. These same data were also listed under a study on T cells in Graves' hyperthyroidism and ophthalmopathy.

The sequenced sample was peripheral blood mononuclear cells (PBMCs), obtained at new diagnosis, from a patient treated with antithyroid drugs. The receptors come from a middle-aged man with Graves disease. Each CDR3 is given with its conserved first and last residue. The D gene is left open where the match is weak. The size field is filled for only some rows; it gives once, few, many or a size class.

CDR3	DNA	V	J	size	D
CASSLGQGAGGYTF	TGTGCCAGCAGCCTCGGACAGGGGGCCGGTGGCTACACCTTC	TRBV5-6	TRBJ1-2	many	TRBD1
CASSPPHRGPTDGYTF	TGTGCCAGCAGCCCACCACACAGGGGCCCAACTGATGGCTACACCTTC	TRBV11-2	TRBJ1-2	many	TRBD1
CASRDAINQPQHF	TGTGCCAGCAGGGACGCTATCAATCAGCCCCAGCATTTT	TRBV27	TRBJ1-5	.	.
CASSQEMVLPREQYF	TGTGCCAGCAGCCAAGAAATGGTTCTCCCCCGCGAGCAGTACTTC	TRBV14	TRBJ2-7	.	.
CASSYTLTGTGSSYEQYF	TGTGCCAGCAGTTACACCCTTACCGGGACAGGGTCTTCGTACGAGCAGTACTTC	TRBV12-3/TRBV12-4	TRBJ2-7	few	TRBD1
CASSLETGADGYTF	TGCGCCAGCAGCTTGGAGACCGGGGCGGATGGCTACACCTTC	TRBV5-1	TRBJ1-2	many	.
CASSLVHRVSTEAFF	TGTGCCAGCAGCTTGGTACACAGGGTTAGCACTGAAGCTTTCTTT	TRBV5-6	TRBJ1-1	many	.
CSEARWDTEAFF	TGCAGTGAGGCGAGGTGGGACACTGAAGCTTTCTTT	TRBV20-1	TRBJ1-1	many	.
CASSVGLTVQSYEQYF	TGTGCCAGCAGCGTAGGCCTGACGGTGCAGTCCTACGAGCAGTACTTC	TRBV9	TRBJ2-7	few	.
CASSSQGYEQYF	TGTGCCAGCAGCTCACAGGGATACGAGCAGTACTTC	TRBV11-2	TRBJ2-7	many	.
CASSFRGAPEQYF	TGTGCCAGCAGTTTTCGGGGGGCGCCGGAGCAGTACTTC	TRBV27	TRBJ2-7	.	.
CASSGRVGSTGELFF	TGTGCCAGCAGCGGGCGAGTGGGAAGCACCGGGGAGCTGTTTTTT	TRBV7-8	TRBJ2-2	many	.
CASRWTRGGTDTQYF	TGTGCCAGTAGATGGACTAGGGGGGGCACAGATACGCAGTATTTT	TRBV19	TRBJ2-3	.	.
CASSEGRVAGDQEQFF	TGTGCCAGCAGTGAAGGTAGGGTAGCGGGAGATCAAGAGCAGTTCTTC	TRBV2	TRBJ2-1	many	TRBD2
CASSQVAAQGNEQFF	TGCGCCAGCAGCCAAGTTGCGGCTCAGGGGAATGAGCAGTTCTTC	TRBV4-1	TRBJ2-1	few	.
CASSLSGQNNEQFF	TGTGCTAGCAGCTTATCCGGACAGAACAATGAGCAGTTCTTC	TRBV7-7	TRBJ2-1	.	.
CASRTDAYNEQFF	TGTGCCAGTAGGACTGATGCCTACAATGAGCAGTTCTTC	TRBV19	TRBJ2-1	few	.
CASSDRDRGPSSTDTQYF	TGTGCCAGCAGTGACCGGGACAGGGGTCCCTCTAGCACAGATACGCAGTATTTT	TRBV10-3	TRBJ2-3	medium-sized	TRBD1
CATSRDRGETQYF	TGTGCCACCAGCAGAGATCGGGGCGAGACCCAGTACTTC	TRBV15	TRBJ2-5	few	.
CASSPLPGGSNEQFF	TGTGCCAGCTCACCACTTCCAGGGGGCTCCAATGAGCAGTTCTTC	TRBV18	TRBJ2-1	many	TRBD1
CSARDRPGFYNEQFF	TGCAGTGCTAGAGATAGGCCGGGGTTCTACAATGAGCAGTTCTTC	TRBV20-1	TRBJ2-1	many	.
CSLETGFGANVLTF	TGCAGTCTCGAGACGGGGTTTGGGGCCAACGTCCTGACTTTC	TRBV20-1	TRBJ2-6	.	.
CASCPGLWCGTDTQYF	TGCGCCAGCTGCCCCGGACTTTGGTGTGGCACAGATACGCAGTATTTT	TRBV5-1	TRBJ2-3	many	.
CASSTIPRATEAFF	TGTGCCAGCAGCACCATTCCTAGGGCCACTGAAGCTTTCTTT	TRBV11-2	TRBJ1-1	many	.
CASSQLSGSGDTQYF	TGTGCCAGCAGTCAGCTTAGCGGGAGTGGCGATACGCAGTATTTT	TRBV2	TRBJ2-3	many	TRBD2
CSVRTDTEQYF	TGCAGCGTTAGGACAGATACCGAGCAGTACTTC	TRBV29-1	TRBJ2-7	.	.
CAWSDGTNYGYTF	TGTGCCTGGAGTGACGGGACTAACTATGGCTACACCTTC	TRBV30	TRBJ1-2	many	.
CSARRASGTESNEQFF	TGCAGTGCTAGGAGGGCTAGCGGGACCGAGTCCAATGAGCAGTTCTTC	TRBV20-1	TRBJ2-1	few	TRBD2
CASSWVGAGGNEQFF	TGCGCCAGCAGCTGGGTGGGAGCGGGTGGGAATGAGCAGTTCTTC	TRBV5-1	TRBJ2-1	few	.
CASSWQDRGYEQYF	TGTGCCAGCAGTTGGCAAGACAGGGGCTACGAGCAGTACTTC	TRBV28	TRBJ2-7	many	TRBD1
CASSSPRGGQNTEAFF	TGTGCCAGCAGCTCTCCGAGAGGGGGACAGAACACTGAAGCTTTCTTT	TRBV7-6	TRBJ1-1	.	.
CASGDGPTYEQYF	TGTGCCAGCGGTGATGGACCGACCTACGAGCAGTACTTC	TRBV11-2	TRBJ2-7	once	.
CSARGQGANIQYF	TGCAGTGCTAGAGGGCAGGGCGCAAACATTCAGTACTTC	TRBV20-1	TRBJ2-4	few	.
CSVEDPGEGIAFF	TGCAGCGTTGAAGACCCGGGAGAGGGGATAGCTTTCTTT	TRBV29-1	TRBJ1-1	few	.
CASMVGQGPGELFF	TGTGCCAGCATGGTGGGACAGGGGCCCGGGGAGCTGTTTTTT	TRBV6-1	TRBJ2-2	.	TRBD1
CSANRASGSTHEQYF	TGCAGTGCGAATCGAGCGAGCGGGAGTACCCACGAGCAGTACTTC	TRBV20-1	TRBJ2-7	many	TRBD2
CASSLKAGGPSGGFF	TGTGCCAGCAGTTTAAAAGCGGGAGGACCATCAGGAGGGTTCTTC	TRBV28	TRBJ2-1	many	TRBD2
CASSWDGGLNTEAFF	TGTGCCAGCAGCTGGGACGGGGGATTGAACACTGAAGCTTTCTTT	TRBV28	TRBJ1-1	many	.
CASSQSAVGTDTQYF	TGTGCCAGCAGCCAAAGCGCGGTGGGCACAGATACGCAGTATTTT	TRBV28	TRBJ2-3	.	.
CASTWAGSYGYTF	TGTGCCAGTACCTGGGCAGGGAGCTATGGCTACACCTTC	TRBV19	TRBJ1-2	many	.
CASSVLAGRAYNEQFF	TGTGCCAGCAGTGTACTAGCGGGACGTGCCTACAATGAGCAGTTCTTC	TRBV28	TRBJ2-1	once	TRBD2
CASSSEVNPYQETQYF	TGCGCCAGCAGCTCGGAGGTCAACCCGTACCAAGAGACCCAGTACTTC	TRBV5-1	TRBJ2-5	.	.
CASSLVRLSNYGYTF	TGTGCCAGCAGTTTAGTAAGGCTGAGTAACTATGGCTACACCTTC	TRBV12-3/TRBV12-4	TRBJ1-2	many	.
CASSDHRQDIYEQYF	TGTGCCAGCAGCGACCACCGACAGGATATCTACGAGCAGTACTTC	TRBV7-9	TRBJ2-7	few	.
CASSYVGGGTGELFF	TGTGCCAGCAGTTACGTGGGAGGAGGCACCGGGGAGCTGTTTTTT	TRBV6-2/TRBV6-3	TRBJ2-2	.	.
CASSLEWKETQYF	TGTGCCAGCAGTTTGGAGTGGAAGGAGACCCAGTACTTC	TRBV28	TRBJ2-5	.	.
CASSAIQPGLAGRNTGELFF	TGCGCCAGCAGCGCGATACAACCGGGACTAGCGGGACGAAACACCGGGGAGCTGTTTTTT	TRBV5-1	TRBJ2-2	.	TRBD2
CASSRRGGSIEQFF	TGTGCCAGCAGCCGCCGGGGCGGGAGTATTGAGCAGTTCTTC	TRBV11-2	TRBJ2-1	many	TRBD2
CASSSTGEGQFF	TGTGCCAGCAGTTCAACAGGTGAAGGGCAGTTCTTC	TRBV28	TRBJ2-1	many	.
CASSSRTSGSLEQYF	TGTGCCAGCAGCTCCCGGACTAGCGGGAGTTTAGAGCAGTACTTC	TRBV7-2	TRBJ2-7	.	TRBD2
CSVEFAGRGTSLSEQYF	TGCAGCGTTGAGTTCGCGGGAAGGGGGACTAGTCTGAGCGAGCAGTACTTC	TRBV29-1	TRBJ2-7	many	TRBD2
CASSLGLRAGQTYNEQFF	TGTGCCAGCAGCTTGGGCCTAAGAGCGGGACAAACCTACAATGAGCAGTTCTTC	TRBV5-4	TRBJ2-1	few	.
CASSFRTSGSNEQFF	TGTGCCAGCAGTTTTCGGACTAGCGGGAGCAATGAGCAGTTCTTC	TRBV12-3/TRBV12-4	TRBJ2-1	many	TRBD2
CASSLTEMETQYF	TGTGCCAGTAGCCTGACAGAGATGGAGACCCAGTACTTC	TRBV19	TRBJ2-5	.	.
CASSSLVGGSGELFF	TGTGCCAGCAGTTCCCTAGTGGGAGGCTCCGGGGAGCTGTTTTTT	TRBV28	TRBJ2-2	few	.